The rows below give T cell receptor beta chains drawn from one sample of a study of response to subunit inactivated influenza vaccine. Using its own MiXCR run on the RT-PCR reads, TCRdb lists one record per CDR3 protein. The data contain fewer than 550,000 distinct CDR3 sequences, 25% of them singletons. This specimen consisted of CD4+ T cells sorted from PBMCs, obtained 5 days after vaccination. The receptors originated from a man aged 45 to 65 who received an inactivated influenza vaccine. CDR3s include the opening cysteine and the closing phenylalanine or tryptophan. D genes are given only for firm matches. Where a row states a size, it is once, few, many or the class of an expanded clone; other rows omit it.

d_gene	v_gene	j_gene	abundance	CDR3aa	CDR3nt
NA	TRBV7-8	TRBJ1-5	NA	CASSLVAGLFQPQHF	TGTGCCAGCAGCTTAGTTGCAGGGCTCTTTCAGCCCCAGCATTTT
NA	TRBV20-1	TRBJ2-7	few	CSARGGTTEEQYF	TGCAGTGCTAGAGGTGGGACAACTGAAGAGCAGTACTTC
NA	TRBV6-5	TRBJ1-3	few	CASSYRYSGFGNTIYF	TGTGCCAGCAGTTACCGATACTCAGGGTTTGGAAACACCATATATTTT
NA	TRBV7-9	TRBJ2-5	NA	CASSLAGFETQYF	TGTGCCAGCAGCTTAGCGGGATTTGAGACCCAGTACTTC
NA	TRBV5-1	TRBJ2-1	NA	CASSLTANEQFF	TGCGCCAGCAGCTTGACCGCCAATGAGCAGTTCTTC
NA	TRBV4-1	TRBJ1-6	few	CASSQDLRGPNSPLHF	TGCGCCAGCAGCCAAGACTTGAGGGGTCCTAATTCACCCCTCCACTTT
NA	TRBV12-3/TRBV12-4	TRBJ2-5	NA	CASTPGAGRETQYF	TGTGCCAGCACCCCCGGTGCAGGGAGGGAGACCCAGTACTTC
TRBD1	TRBV28	TRBJ1-5	few	CASSLDNRDRGPNQPQHF	TGTGCCAGCAGTTTAGATAACCGGGACAGGGGGCCGAATCAGCCCCAGCATTTT
TRBD1	TRBV12-3/TRBV12-4	TRBJ1-5	NA	CASSSRDRGSNQPQHF	TGTGCCAGCAGTTCCCGGGACAGGGGCAGCAATCAGCCCCAGCATTTT
TRBD2	TRBV20-1	TRBJ2-7	few	CSARLTGTSGREQYF	TGCAGTGCTAGATTAACCGGGACTAGCGGGAGAGAGCAGTACTTC
NA	TRBV29-1	TRBJ1-1	many	CSVTGMNTEAFF	TGCAGCGTGACGGGAATGAACACTGAAGCTTTCTTT
NA	TRBV9	TRBJ2-3	NA	CASSVDPSTQDTQYF	TGTGCCAGCAGCGTAGATCCATCAACGCAGGATACGCAGTATTTT
TRBD2	TRBV12-3/TRBV12-4	TRBJ2-1	few	CASSLGASGYNEQFF	TGTGCCAGCAGTTTAGGGGCTAGCGGTTACAATGAGCAGTTCTTC
TRBD1	TRBV20-1	TRBJ1-5	NA	CSARARQGFQRDQPQHF	TGCAGTGCTAGGGCACGACAGGGGTTTCAACGAGATCAGCCCCAGCATTTT
TRBD1	TRBV5-1	TRBJ2-5	NA	CASIPGTGGQETQYF	TGCGCCAGCATACCCGGGACAGGGGGACAAGAGACCCAGTACTTC
NA	TRBV24-1	TRBJ2-3	NA	CATSDLAPGLADTQYF	TGTGCCACCAGTGATTTGGCTCCGGGTCTCGCAGATACGCAGTATTTT
NA	TRBV4-1	TRBJ1-3	NA	CASSQGALINSGNTIYF	TGCGCCAGCAGCCAGGGGGCCCTAATCAACTCTGGAAACACCATATATTTT
NA	TRBV28	TRBJ2-7	NA	CASSVPHLASEQYF	TGTGCCAGCAGTGTCCCCCACCTAGCCTCCGAGCAGTACTTC
NA	TRBV12-3/TRBV12-4	TRBJ1-1	few	CASSFEWGTEAFF	TGTGCCAGCAGTTTCGAGTGGGGCACTGAAGCTTTCTTT
NA	TRBV2	TRBJ2-3	few	CASSEGITDTQYF	TGTGCCAGCAGTGAGGGGATCACAGATACGCAGTATTTT
NA	TRBV19	TRBJ2-1	NA	CASSIFLDSYNEQFF	TGTGCCAGTAGTATTTTCTTGGACAGTTACAATGAGCAGTTCTTC
NA	TRBV7-2	TRBJ2-7	NA	CASSSFRSLLYEQYF	TGTGCCAGCAGCTCCTTCCGCTCCCTCCTTTACGAGCAGTACTTC
NA	TRBV29-1	TRBJ2-3	NA	CSAIVWDTQYF	TGCAGCGCCATCGTTTGGGATACGCAGTATTTT
NA	TRBV29-1	TRBJ1-1	NA	CSVGGKLGAEAFF	TGCAGCGTTGGGGGGAAGTTAGGGGCTGAAGCTTTCTTT
TRBD1	TRBV20-1	TRBJ1-6	few	CSARPTTGAGASPLHF	TGCAGTGCTAGACCCACAACAGGGGCCGGGGCTTCACCCCTCCACTTT
NA	TRBV5-1	TRBJ1-3	NA	CASSPIGSGNTIYF	TGCGCCAGCAGCCCCATTGGATCTGGAAACACCATATATTTT
NA	TRBV7-2	TRBJ2-5	NA	CASSLNSPIETQYF	TGTGCCAGCAGCTTAAACTCACCCATAGAGACCCAGTACTTC